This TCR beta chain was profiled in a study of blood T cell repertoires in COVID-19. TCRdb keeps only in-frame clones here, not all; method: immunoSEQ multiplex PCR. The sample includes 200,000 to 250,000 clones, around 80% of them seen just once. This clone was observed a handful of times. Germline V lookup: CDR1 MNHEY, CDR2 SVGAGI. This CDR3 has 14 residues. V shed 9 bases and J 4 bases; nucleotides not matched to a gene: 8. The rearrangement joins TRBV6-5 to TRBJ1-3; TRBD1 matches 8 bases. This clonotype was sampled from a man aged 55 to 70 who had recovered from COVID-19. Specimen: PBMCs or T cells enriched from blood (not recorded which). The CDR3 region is CASNTDRAGNTIYF. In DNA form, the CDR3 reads TGTGCCAGTAACACGGACAGGGCAGGAAACACCATATATTTT.